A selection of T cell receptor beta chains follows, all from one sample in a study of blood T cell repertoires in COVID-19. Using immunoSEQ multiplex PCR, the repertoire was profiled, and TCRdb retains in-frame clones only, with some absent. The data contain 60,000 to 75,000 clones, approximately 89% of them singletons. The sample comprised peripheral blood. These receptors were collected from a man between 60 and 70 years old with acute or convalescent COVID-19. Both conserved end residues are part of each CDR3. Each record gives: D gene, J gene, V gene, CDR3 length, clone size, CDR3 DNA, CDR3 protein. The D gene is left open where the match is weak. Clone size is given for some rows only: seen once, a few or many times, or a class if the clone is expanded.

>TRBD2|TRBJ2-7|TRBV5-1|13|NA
TGCGCCCGCAGCCGGGGGGGTAGCTACGAGCAGTACTTC
CARSRGGSYEQYF
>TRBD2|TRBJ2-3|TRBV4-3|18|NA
TGCGCCAGCAGCCAAGATGCCCCAACTAGCGGGGGGGCCGGTACGCAGTATTTT
CASSQDAPTSGGAGTQYF
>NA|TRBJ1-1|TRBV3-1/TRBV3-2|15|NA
TGTGCCAGCAGCCATTTCCCCCGCGGGGTGACTGAAGCTTTCTTT
CASSHFPRGVTEAFF
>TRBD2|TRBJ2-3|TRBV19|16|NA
TGTGCCAGTAGTTTTTCTAGCGGGGGAAGGACAGATACGCAGTATTTT
CASSFSSGGRTDTQYF
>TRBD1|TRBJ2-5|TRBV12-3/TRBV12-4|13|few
TGTGCCAGCAGCCCAGGGGGCCAAGAGACCCAGTACTTC
CASSPGGQETQYF
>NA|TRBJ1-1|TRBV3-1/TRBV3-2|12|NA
TGTGCCAGCAGCCATGTAGACACTGAAGCTTTCTTT
CASSHVDTEAFF
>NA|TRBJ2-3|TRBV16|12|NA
TGTGCCAGCAGCCAATTCGGAGATACGCAGTATTTT
CASSQFGDTQYF
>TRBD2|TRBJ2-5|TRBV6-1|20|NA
TGTGCCAGCAGTGAAGCCCTCGGCACTAGCGGGGGGAGTCGGCAAGAGACCCAGTACTTC
CASSEALGTSGGSRQETQYF
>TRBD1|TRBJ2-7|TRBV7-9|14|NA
TGTGCCAGCAGTTTCGGACAGGGACGGGACGAGCAGTACTTC
CASSFGQGRDEQYF
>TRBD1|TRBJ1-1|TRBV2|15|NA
TGTGCCAGCAGTGAAGCGGGACAGATGAACACTGAAGCTTTCTTT
CASSEAGQMNTEAFF
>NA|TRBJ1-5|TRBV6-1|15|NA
TGTGCCAGCAGTGAACACACCCATAGCAATCAGCCCCAGCATTTT
CASSEHTHSNQPQHF
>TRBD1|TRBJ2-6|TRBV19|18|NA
TGTGCCAGTAGCGTTAAAGGACAGGGGGCTGGTGGGGCCAACGTCCTGACTTTC
CASSVKGQGAGGANVLTF
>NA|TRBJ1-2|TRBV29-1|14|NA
TGCAGCGTTGAATTTCTCGCAGAGGGATATGGCTACACCTTC
CSVEFLAEGYGYTF
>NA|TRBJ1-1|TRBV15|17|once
TGTGCCACCAGCAGAGATATCGGCGGCAGGGGACGCACTGAAGCTTTCTTT
CATSRDIGGRGRTEAFF
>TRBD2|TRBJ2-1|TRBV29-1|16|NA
TGCAGCGGGACCTTGGGCTTTAGCGGGGGGGTAGGTGAGCAGTTCTTC
CSGTLGFSGGVGEQFF
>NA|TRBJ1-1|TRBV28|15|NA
TGTGCCAGCAGTTTCCCCACAGAGGGGAACACTGAAGCTTTCTTT
CASSFPTEGNTEAFF
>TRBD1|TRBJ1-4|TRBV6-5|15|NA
TGTGCCAGCAGTTACACGACAGGGTCTAATGAAAAACTGTTTTTT
CASSYTTGSNEKLFF
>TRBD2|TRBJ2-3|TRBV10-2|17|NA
TGCGCCAGCAGTGAGTCCTTTGGACTAGCAGGCACAGATACGCAGTATTTT
CASSESFGLAGTDTQYF
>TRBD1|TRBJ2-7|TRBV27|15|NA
TGTGCCAGCAGTTTATATGGGACAGATTCCTACGAGCAGTACTTC
CASSLYGTDSYEQYF
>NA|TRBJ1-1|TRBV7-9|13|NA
TGTGCCAGCAGCGGGGGGGTGAACACTGAAGCTTTCTTT
CASSGGVNTEAFF
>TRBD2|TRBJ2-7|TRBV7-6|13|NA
TGTGCCAGCAGCCTCGCGGGGGGAGGTGAGCAGTACTTC
CASSLAGGGEQYF
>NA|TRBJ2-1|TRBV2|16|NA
TGTGCCAGCAGTTACGCTACAGGCGTGTCCGGGGGTGAGCAGTTCTTC
CASSYATGVSGGEQFF
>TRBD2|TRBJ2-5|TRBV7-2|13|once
TGTGCCAGCAGCCTCGGGGGGGGAGAGACCCAGTACTTC
CASSLGGGETQYF
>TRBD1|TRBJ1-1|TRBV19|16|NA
TGTGCCAGTAGTATAGTAGGTCAGGGGGAGAACACTGAAGCTTTCTTT
CASSIVGQGENTEAFF
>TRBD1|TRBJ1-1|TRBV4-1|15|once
TGCGCCAGCAGCCAAGAAGCCCCCGGGACAGGGGGTGCTTTCTTT
CASSQEAPGTGGAFF
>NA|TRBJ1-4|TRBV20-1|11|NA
TGCAGTGCTAGACAGGCAGAAAAACTGTTTTTT
CSARQAEKLFF
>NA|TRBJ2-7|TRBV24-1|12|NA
TGTGCCACCAGTGATGAGAGTTACGAGCAGTACTTC
CATSDESYEQYF
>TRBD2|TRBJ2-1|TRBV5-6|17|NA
TGTGCCAGCAGCCTAGCGGGGGGGCCCATCTCCTACAATGAGCAGTTCTTC
CASSLAGGPISYNEQFF
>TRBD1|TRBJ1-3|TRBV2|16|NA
TGTGCCAGCGGGACAGGGAGGGTCGACTCTGGAAACACCATATATTTT
CASGTGRVDSGNTIYF
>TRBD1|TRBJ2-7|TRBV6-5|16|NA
TGTGCCAGCAGTTACGATTGGACAGGGGCAGGCTACGAGCAGTACTTC
CASSYDWTGAGYEQYF
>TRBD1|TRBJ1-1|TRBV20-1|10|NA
TGCAGTGTCAAGGACAGGCAAGCTTTCTTT
CSVKDRQAFF
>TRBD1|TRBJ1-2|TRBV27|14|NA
TGTGCCAGCAGGAGATCTGGGACAGACTCTGGCTACACCTTC
CASRRSGTDSGYTF
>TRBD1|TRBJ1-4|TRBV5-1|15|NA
TGCGCCAGCAGGCCGACAGGGGATTGGGGTGAAAAACTGTTTTTT
CASRPTGDWGEKLFF
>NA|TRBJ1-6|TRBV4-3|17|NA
TGCGCCAGCAGCCAAGATGTTAGAAGGGGCGGGGATTCACCCCTCCACTTT
CASSQDVRRGGDSPLHF
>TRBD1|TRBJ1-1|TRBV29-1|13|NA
TGCAGCGTCGACCAGCGACAGGGGGCTGAAGCTTTCTTT
CSVDQRQGAEAFF
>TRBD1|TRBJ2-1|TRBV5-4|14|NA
TGTGCCAGCAGCTTGGAGGGGGCTGGGTCTGAGCAGTTCTTC
CASSLEGAGSEQFF
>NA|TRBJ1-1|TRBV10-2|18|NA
TGCGCCAGCAGTGAGCCGGGACACCTTAGTGGGACGGGCACTGAAGCTTTCTTT
CASSEPGHLSGTGTEAFF
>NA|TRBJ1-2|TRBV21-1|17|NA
TGTGCCAGCAGCAAAGTCCCGGGACAGCTAATCAACTATGGCTACACCTTC
CASSKVPGQLINYGYTF
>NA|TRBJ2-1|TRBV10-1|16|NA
TGCGCCTCCATGGGCCCGGGAGCAACTACCAACAATGAGCAGTTCTTC
CASMGPGATTNNEQFF
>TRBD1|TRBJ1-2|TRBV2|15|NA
TGTGCCAGCAGTGAAGACAGGGGCGTTAACTATGGCTACACCTTC
CASSEDRGVNYGYTF
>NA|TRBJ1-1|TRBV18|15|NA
TGTGCCAGCTCACCACCGGCAGGGGTGGACACTGAAGCTTTCTTT
CASSPPAGVDTEAFF
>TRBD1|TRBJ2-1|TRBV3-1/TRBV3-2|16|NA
TGTGCCAGCAGCTTTCACAGGGGATCATCCTACAATGAGCAGTTCTTC
CASSFHRGSSYNEQFF
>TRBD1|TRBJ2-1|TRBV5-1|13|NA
TGCGCCAGCAGTGACAGGGACGTATATGAGCAGTTCTTC
CASSDRDVYEQFF
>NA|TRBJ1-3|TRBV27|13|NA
TGTGCCAGCAGAGGGGCCTCTGGAAACACCATATATTTT
CASRGASGNTIYF
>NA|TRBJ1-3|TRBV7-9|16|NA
TGTGCCAGCAGACCCGACAGGTTTAGCTCTGGAAACACCATATATTTT
CASRPDRFSSGNTIYF
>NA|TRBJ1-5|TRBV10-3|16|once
TGTGCCATCAGTGAGACCGGCGGGTCCTACAATCAGCCCCAGCATTTT
CAISETGGSYNQPQHF
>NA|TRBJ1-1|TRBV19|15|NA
TGTGCCAGTAGTCCCGCAGTGGGAGTGAACACTGAAGCTTTCTTT
CASSPAVGVNTEAFF
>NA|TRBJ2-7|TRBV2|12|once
TGTGCCAGCAGTGGGACAGCCTACGAGCAGTACTTC
CASSGTAYEQYF
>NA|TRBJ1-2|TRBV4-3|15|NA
TGCGCCAGCAGCCAAGATGGATCCCGGGGAAATGGCTACACCTTC
CASSQDGSRGNGYTF
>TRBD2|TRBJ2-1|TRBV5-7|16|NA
TGTGCCAGCAGCTTGGTGGCGAGCGGGGGGAACAATGAGCAGTTCTTC
CASSLVASGGNNEQFF